This T cell receptor beta chain was observed in a study of T cell repertoires in cytomegalovirus infection. MiXCR, run by TCRdb on the reads, gives a single entry per CDR3 protein. The data show approximately 190,000 distinct CDR3 sequences, roughly 27% seen once. Trimming cost V 1 base and J 8 bases, with 11 bases left between them. Germline lookup yields CDR1 SEHNR and CDR2 FQNEAQ (reference sequence). The CDR3 has 13 residues. This clonotype showed up just a few times. Sequencing was carried out using PBMCs. The chain combines TRBV7-9 with TRBJ1-2; D remains unclear. The receptor was derived from a human donor in good health (CMV status not recorded). Some clones in this sample may be carry-over from other donors' samples. The CDR3 DNA sequence: TGTGCCAGCAGCTTAGACGAACTGGGAGGCTACACCTTC. This encodes CASSLDELGGYTF.